The 16 T cell receptor beta chains reported below all come from one sample, sequenced in a study of memory CD4+ T cells and cytomegalovirus serostatus. Single viable CD3+CD4+CD8-CD45RO+ cells were sorted as the memory CD4+ T cells. The method was immunoSEQ multiplex PCR; TCRdb's version includes in-frame clones alone and lacks a portion of them. The sample carries 30,000 to 40,000 clones, roughly 78% recorded once. The source material was memory CD4+ T cells from blood. These receptors came from an adult in good health and CMV-seropositive.

This clone has just a few counts. J is TRBJ2-5 and V is TRBV2; TRBD2 matches 12 bases. Germline V gene sequence: CDR1 SNHLY, CDR2 FYNNEI. V lost 4 bases and J lost 4; bases outside the gene matches: 10. There are 17 residues in the CDR3. The CDR3 here is CASSAARLAGEGETQYF. The CDR3 DNA sequence: TGTGCCAGCAGTGCCGCTAGACTAGCGGGAGAGGGAGAGACCCAGTACTTC.

This clone was recorded a few times. This chain links TRBV5-6 with TRBJ1-1; 8 bases fit TRBD1. The CDR3 has 16 residues. Germline V gene data show CDR1 as SGHDT and CDR2 as YYEEEE. The ends lost 4 bases at V and 7 bases at J; junction bases unmatched: 15. The CDR3 protein is CASSRRTGRRGVEAFF. The CDR3 region has the DNA TGTGCCAGCAGCAGAAGGACAGGGAGAAGGGGAGTTGAAGCTTTCTTT.

This chain links TRBV7-2 with TRBJ2-7; the match to TRBD1 covers 9 bases. CDR3 length: 15 amino acids. V shed 1 base and J 3 bases; nucleotides not matched to a gene: 4. CDR1 and CDR2 from the germline V gene are SGHTA and FQGNSA. This CDR3 is CASSLVGTGIYEQYF. The CDR3 DNA reads TGTGCCAGCAGCTTAGTTGGGACAGGGATCTACGAGCAGTACTTC.

The chain recombines TRBV5-5 with TRBJ2-3; D not certain. The CDR3 has 15 amino acids. V lost 0 bases, J lost 2 bases, and 10 bases lay in between. Germline CDR1 SGHKS, CDR2 YYEKEE (reference sequence). As DNA, the CDR3 is TGTGCCAGCAGCTTGGAGACTTGGATCACAGATACGCAGTATTTT. It yields the protein CASSLETWITDTQYF.

The V and J genes are TRBV9 and TRBJ2-7; TRBD2 matches 11 bases. This CDR3 is 14 amino acids long. Per germline, CDR1 SGDLS and CDR2 YYNGEE. With V trimmed by 3 bases and J by 3 bases, 2 bases remained unmatched. The CDR3 protein is CASSGTSGSYEQYF. DNA of the CDR3: TGTGCCAGCAGCGGCACTAGCGGGAGCTACGAGCAGTACTTC. The full variable domain, in which reference TRBV9 and TRBJ2-7 provide the parts outside the CDR3, is DSGVTQTPKHLITATGQRVTLRCSPRSGDLSVYWYQQSLDQGLQFLIQYYNGEERAKGNILERFSAQQFPDLHSELNLSSLELGDSALYFCASSGTSGSYEQYFGPGTRLTVT.

This clone was seen just once. V gene TRBV4-3 combines with J gene TRBJ2-5; TRBD1 agrees at 8 bases. The J call may be mistaken, given a closer DNA end match to TRBJ2-7. Germline V lookup: CDR1 LGHNA, CDR2 YSLEER. This CDR3 has 15 amino acids. The CDR3 region is CASSQARTGTYEQYF. The DNA for the CDR3 is TGCGCCAGCAGCCAAGCAAGGACAGGGACCTACGAGCAGTACTTC.

The chain has TRBV5-1 and TRBJ2-5; a weak D match, TRBD2 (6 bases). CDR1 SGHRS and CDR2 YFSETQ come from the germline V gene. V was cut by 3 bases and J by 4 bases, with 13 bases left in between. This CDR3 is built from 14 residues. This chain's CDR3 is CASSSNSGGETQYF. The CDR3 bases are TGCGCCAGCAGCTCAAATAGCGGAGGAGAGACCCAGTACTTC.

The chain links TRBV7-9 to TRBJ2-3, with D unclear. With 3 bases removed from V and 3 bases from J, the gap between germline ends came to 4 bases. CDR1 is SEHNR and CDR2 is FQNEAQ in the germline V gene (reference sequence). The length of the CDR3 is 12 residues. CDR3 nucleotide sequence: TGTGCCAGCAGCTTCTTAACAGATACGCAGTATTTT. Its protein is CASSFLTDTQYF.

The J gene is TRBJ2-7, the V gene TRBV11-2; 10 bases line up with TRBD2. The germline gives CDR1 SGHAT, CDR2 FQNNGV. V shed 2 bases, J shed 6 bases, and the junction held 7 bases outside the gene matches. The CDR3 spans 15 residues. This CDR3 is CASSLYLAGASEQYF. Here the CDR3 DNA reads TGTGCCAGCAGCTTATATCTAGCGGGAGCCAGCGAGCAGTACTTC.

This rearrangement joins TRBV10-3 to TRBJ2-2; 7 bases map to TRBD1. Germline lookup yields CDR1 ENHRY and CDR2 SYGVKD. The ends lost 4 bases at V and 3 bases at J; junction bases unmatched: 5. The CDR3 is made up of 15 amino acids. CDR3 in DNA: TGTGCCATCAGTGTTGGGGACAGCTACACCGGGGAGCTGTTTTTT. Translated: CAISVGDSYTGELFF.

The rearrangement links TRBV5-1 to TRBJ1-2; TRBD1 matches at 8 bases. CDR1 is SGHRS and CDR2 is YFSETQ in the germline V gene. This CDR3 has 12 residues. V was clipped by 4 bases and J by 6 bases; unmatched bases: 2. The CDR3 DNA sequence: TGCGCCAGCAGCGAACAGGGGGATGGCTACACCTTC. Translating it yields CASSEQGDGYTF.

The chain combines TRBV20-1 with TRBJ1-1; D call uncertain. CDR1 is DFQATT and CDR2 is SNEGSKA in the germline V gene (reference sequence). Trimming shortened V by 6 bases and J by 1 base, and 6 bases separated the two germline ends. The CDR3 has 11 amino acids. The CDR3 sequence is CSAEGNTEAFF. In DNA, the CDR3 is TGCAGTGCCGAGGGGAACACTGAAGCTTTCTTT.

V gene TRBV4-2 combines with J gene TRBJ1-1; no clear D. Trimming took 0 bases from V and 0 from J, leaving 11 bases between them. CDR1 LGHNA and CDR2 YNFKEQ come from the germline V gene. The CDR3 is 16 amino acids. CDR3 amino acids: CASSQDPQPMNTEAFF. CDR3 nucleotide sequence: TGTGCCAGCAGCCAAGATCCACAGCCAATGAACACTGAAGCTTTCTTT.

The chain carries TRBV14 and TRBJ1-1, with 7 nucleotides matching TRBD1. V lost 5 bases and J lost 0; bases outside the gene matches: 9. Germline V gene sequence: CDR1 SGHDN, CDR2 FVKESK. The CDR3 totals 16 residues. The CDR3 sequence is CASSEIGTVMNTEAFF. The CDR3 DNA sequence: TGTGCCAGCAGCGAGATCGGGACAGTAATGAACACTGAAGCTTTCTTT.

The rearrangement uses TRBV16 and TRBJ1-2; D gene ambiguous. From germline, CDR1 is KGHSY and CDR2 FQNENV. V lost 8 bases to trimming and J lost 8 bases, with 15 bases between them. The CDR3 runs 12 residues. The DNA for the CDR3 is TGTGCCAGCGTTTTGGAAGATCGGGGCTACACCTTC. This sequence encodes CASVLEDRGYTF.

The chain links TRBV9 to TRBJ2-7; D call uncertain. The CDR3 length is 16 residues. CDR1 SGDLS and CDR2 YYNGEE come from the germline V gene. V lost 1 base and J lost 2, with 16 bases in between. CDR3 nucleotides: TGTGCCAGCAGCGTATCCCCCCGCGGAGCGACCTACGAGCAGTACTTC. Protein sequence: CASSVSPRGATYEQYF. Supplemented by reference TRBV9 and TRBJ2-7, the full variable domain reads DSGVTQTPKHLITATGQRVTLRCSPRSGDLSVYWYQQSLDQGLQFLIQYYNGEERAKGNILERFSAQQFPDLHSELNLSSLELGDSALYFCASSVSPRGATYEQYFGPGTRLTVT.